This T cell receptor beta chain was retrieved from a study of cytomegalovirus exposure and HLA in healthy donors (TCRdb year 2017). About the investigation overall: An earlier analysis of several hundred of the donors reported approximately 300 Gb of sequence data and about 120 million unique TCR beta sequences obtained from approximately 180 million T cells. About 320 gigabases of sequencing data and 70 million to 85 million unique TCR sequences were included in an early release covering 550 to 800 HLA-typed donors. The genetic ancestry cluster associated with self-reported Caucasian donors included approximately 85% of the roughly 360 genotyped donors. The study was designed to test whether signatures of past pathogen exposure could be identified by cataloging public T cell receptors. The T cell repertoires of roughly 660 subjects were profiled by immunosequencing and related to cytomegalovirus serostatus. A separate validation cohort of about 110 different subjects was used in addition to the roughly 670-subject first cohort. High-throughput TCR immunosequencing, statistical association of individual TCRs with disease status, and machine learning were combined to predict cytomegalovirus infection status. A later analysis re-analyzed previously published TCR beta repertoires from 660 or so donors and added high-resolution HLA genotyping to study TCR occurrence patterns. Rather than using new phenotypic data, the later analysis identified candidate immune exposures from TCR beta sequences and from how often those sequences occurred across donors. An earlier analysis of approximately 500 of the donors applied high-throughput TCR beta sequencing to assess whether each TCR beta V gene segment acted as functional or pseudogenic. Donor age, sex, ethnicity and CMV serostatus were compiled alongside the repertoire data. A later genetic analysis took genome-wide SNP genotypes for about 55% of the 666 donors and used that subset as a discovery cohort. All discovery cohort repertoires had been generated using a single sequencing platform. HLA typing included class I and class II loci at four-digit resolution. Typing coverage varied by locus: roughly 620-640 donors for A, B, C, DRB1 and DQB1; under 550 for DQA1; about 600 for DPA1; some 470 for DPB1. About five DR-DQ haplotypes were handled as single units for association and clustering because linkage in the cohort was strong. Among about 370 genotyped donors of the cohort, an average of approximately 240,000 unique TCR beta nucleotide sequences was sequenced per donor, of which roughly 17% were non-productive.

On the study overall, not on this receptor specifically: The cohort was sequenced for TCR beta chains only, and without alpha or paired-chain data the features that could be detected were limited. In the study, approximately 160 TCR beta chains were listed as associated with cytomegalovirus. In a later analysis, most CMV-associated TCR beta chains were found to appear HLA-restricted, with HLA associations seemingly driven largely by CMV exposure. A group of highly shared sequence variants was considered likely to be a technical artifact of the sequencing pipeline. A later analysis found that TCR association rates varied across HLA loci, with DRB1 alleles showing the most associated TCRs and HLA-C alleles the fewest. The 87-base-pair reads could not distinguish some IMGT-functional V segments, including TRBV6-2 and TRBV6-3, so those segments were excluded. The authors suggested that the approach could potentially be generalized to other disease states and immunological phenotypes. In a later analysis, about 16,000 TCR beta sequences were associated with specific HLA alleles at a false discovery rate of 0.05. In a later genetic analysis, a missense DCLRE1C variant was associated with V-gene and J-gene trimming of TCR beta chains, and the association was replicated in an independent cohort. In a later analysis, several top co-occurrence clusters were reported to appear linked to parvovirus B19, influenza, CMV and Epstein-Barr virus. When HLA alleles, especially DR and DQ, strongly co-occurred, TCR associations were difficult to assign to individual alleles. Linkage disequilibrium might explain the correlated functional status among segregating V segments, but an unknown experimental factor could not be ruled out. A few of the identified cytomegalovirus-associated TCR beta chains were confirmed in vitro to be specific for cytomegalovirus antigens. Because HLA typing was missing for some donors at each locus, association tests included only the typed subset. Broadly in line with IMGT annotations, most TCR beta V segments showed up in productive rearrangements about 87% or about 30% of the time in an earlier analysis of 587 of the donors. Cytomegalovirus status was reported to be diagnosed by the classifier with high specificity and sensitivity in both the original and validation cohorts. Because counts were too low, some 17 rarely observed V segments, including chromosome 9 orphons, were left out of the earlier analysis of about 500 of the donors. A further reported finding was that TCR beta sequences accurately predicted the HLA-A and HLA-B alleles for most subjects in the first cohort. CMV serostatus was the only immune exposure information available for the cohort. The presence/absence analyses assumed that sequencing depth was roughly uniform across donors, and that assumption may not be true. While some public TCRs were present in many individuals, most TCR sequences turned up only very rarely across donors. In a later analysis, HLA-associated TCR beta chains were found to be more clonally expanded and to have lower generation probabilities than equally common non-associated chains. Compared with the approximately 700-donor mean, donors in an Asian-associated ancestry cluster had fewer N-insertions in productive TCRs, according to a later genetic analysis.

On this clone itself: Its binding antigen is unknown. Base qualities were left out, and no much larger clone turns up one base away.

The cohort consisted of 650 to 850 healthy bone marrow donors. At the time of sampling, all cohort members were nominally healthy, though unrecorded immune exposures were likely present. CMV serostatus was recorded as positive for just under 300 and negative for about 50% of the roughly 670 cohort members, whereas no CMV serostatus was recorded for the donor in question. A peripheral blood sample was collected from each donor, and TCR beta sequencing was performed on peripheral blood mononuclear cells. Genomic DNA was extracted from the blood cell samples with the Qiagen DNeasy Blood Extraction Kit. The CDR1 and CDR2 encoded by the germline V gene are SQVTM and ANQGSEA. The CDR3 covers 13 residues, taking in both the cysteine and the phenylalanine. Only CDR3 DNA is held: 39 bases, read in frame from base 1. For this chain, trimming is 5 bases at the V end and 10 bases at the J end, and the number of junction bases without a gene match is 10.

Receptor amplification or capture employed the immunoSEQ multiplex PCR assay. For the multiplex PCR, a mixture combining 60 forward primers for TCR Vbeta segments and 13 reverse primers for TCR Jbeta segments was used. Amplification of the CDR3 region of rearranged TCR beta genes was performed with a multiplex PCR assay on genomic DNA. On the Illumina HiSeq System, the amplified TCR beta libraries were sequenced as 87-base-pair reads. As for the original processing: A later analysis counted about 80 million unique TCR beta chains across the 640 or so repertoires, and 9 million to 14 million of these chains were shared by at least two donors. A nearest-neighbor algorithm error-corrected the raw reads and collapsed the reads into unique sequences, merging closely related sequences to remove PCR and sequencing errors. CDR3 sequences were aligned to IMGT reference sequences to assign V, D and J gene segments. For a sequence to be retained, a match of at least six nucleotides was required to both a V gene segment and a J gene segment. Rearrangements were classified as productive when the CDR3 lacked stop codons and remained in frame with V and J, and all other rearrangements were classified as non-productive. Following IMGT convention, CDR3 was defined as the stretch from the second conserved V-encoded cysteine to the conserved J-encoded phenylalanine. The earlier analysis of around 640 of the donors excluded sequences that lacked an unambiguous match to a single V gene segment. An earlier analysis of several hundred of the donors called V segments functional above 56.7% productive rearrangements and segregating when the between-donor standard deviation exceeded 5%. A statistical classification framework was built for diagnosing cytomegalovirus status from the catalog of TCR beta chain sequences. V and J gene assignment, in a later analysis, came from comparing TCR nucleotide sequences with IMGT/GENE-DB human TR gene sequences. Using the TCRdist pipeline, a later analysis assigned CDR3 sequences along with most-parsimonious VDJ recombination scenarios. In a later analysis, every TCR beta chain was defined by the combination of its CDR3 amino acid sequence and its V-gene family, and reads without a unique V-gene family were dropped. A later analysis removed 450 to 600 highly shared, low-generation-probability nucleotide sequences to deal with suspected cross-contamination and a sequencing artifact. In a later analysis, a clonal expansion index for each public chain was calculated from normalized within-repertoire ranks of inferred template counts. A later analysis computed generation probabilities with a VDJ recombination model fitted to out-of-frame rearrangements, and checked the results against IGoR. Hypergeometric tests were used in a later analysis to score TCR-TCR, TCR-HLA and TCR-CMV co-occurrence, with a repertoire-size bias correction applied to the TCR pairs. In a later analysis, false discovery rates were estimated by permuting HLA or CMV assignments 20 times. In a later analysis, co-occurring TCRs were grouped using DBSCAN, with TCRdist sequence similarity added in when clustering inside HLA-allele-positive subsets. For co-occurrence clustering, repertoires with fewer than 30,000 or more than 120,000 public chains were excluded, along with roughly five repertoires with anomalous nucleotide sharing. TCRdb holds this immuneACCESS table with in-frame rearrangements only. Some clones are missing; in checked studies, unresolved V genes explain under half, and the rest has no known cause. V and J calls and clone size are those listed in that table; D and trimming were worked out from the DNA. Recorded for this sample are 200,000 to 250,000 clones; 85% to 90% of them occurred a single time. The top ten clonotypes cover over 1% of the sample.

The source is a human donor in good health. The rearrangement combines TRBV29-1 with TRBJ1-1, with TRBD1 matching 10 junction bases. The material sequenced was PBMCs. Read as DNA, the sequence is TGCAGCGTTCAACTCCGACAGGGGGCCAGAGCTTTCTTT. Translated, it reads CSVQLRQGARAFF.